This T cell receptor (beta chain) was sequenced in a study of T cells in Graves' hyperthyroidism and ophthalmopathy. After removal of 10 bases from V and 4 bases from J, the junction contained 17 bases not matched to a gene. The CDR3 is 18 amino acids. CDR1 MNHNS and CDR2 SASEGT come from the germline V gene. The TCR beta CDR3 regions underwent amplification using RNA transcripts as the source. An initial round of RT-PCR targeting the TCR CDR3 relied on the HTBI primer set. From the multiplex PCR reads, TCRdb called clonotypes with MiXCR, one entry per CDR3 protein. Of some 560,000 distinct CDR3 sequences in the sample, around 13% were seen once.

The specimen sequenced was blood. This TCR was sampled from a middle-aged woman with Graves' hyperthyroidism. The chain links TRBV6-1 to TRBJ2-2, with TRBD2 matching over 11 bases. This CDR3 is CATLSISGRAVGTGELFF. The CDR3 DNA follows: TGTGCCACCCTATCCATTAGCGGGAGGGCCGTCGGCACCGGGGAGCTGTTTTTT.